This TCR beta chain was identified during a study of blood T cell repertoires in COVID-19. As for the study in general: Whether acute or convalescent, the COVID-19 samples came from the United States, Italy and Spain. The analysed material was cDNA or gDNA that came from T cells, B-cell-depleted T cells, or PBMCs.

V lost 1 base and J lost 8; bases outside the gene matches: 7. The V gene's germline CDR1 is LGHNA and CDR2 YNFKEQ. The CDR3 runs to 16 residues. In the original workflow: Nucleated cell counts were estimated from reference gene primer amplification. TCRdb keeps only in-frame clones here, not all; method: immunoSEQ multiplex PCR. The V and J calls and clone size are taken from that table; D and trimming were inferred from the DNA. The profile shows 120,000 to 150,000 clones, roughly 82% of them singletons. J is TRBJ1-4 and V is TRBV4-2, with 10 positions matching TRBD1. Specimen: peripheral blood. This clonotype originated in a human donor in a cohort sampled during active COVID-19. The CDR3, as DNA: TGTGCCAGCAGCCAAGTCGCCGGGACAGGGGAGGAAAAACTGTTTTTT. Translated: CASSQVAGTGEEKLFF.